These 30 T cell receptor beta chains were all obtained from the same sample, sequenced in a study of siplizumab effects on memory and regulatory T cells. Produced via immunoSEQ multiplex PCR; TCRdb's table is partial and in-frame only. This table has approximately 60,000 clones, approximately 97% appearing once. Source material: naive CD8+ T cells sorted from blood. The receptors were sampled from a human donor in good health.

The gene calls are TRBV11-2 and TRBJ2-5; the D is unclear. The germline gives CDR1 SGHAT, CDR2 FQNNGV. V was pared by 0 bases and J by 3 bases, with 8 bases between. This CDR3 spans 14 amino acids. The CDR3: CASSLDLGEETQYF. The CDR3 nucleotides read TGTGCCAGCAGCTTAGATTTGGGTGAAGAGACCCAGTACTTC. The whole variable domain, filled in from reference TRBV11-2 and TRBJ2-5, reads EAGVAQSPRYKIIEKRQSVAFWCNPISGHATLYWYQQILGQGPKLLIQFQNNGVVDDSQLPKDRFSAERLKGVDSTLKIQPAKLEDSAVYLCASSLDLGEETQYFGPGTRLLVL.

This clone was seen a single time. V gene TRBV7-8 combines with J gene TRBJ2-2; either TRBD1 or TRBD2 may supply D (6 bases each). Germline values: CDR1 SGHVS, CDR2 FQNEAQ. The germline V and J ends were trimmed by 1 base and 6 bases, with 15 bases remaining between them. This CDR3 spans 16 amino acids. Here the CDR3 reads CASSLVGGRLAGELFF. The CDR3 DNA reads TGTGCCAGCAGCTTAGTAGGGGGGAGGCTTGCCGGGGAGCTGTTTTTT.

V is TRBV4-2 and J is TRBJ2-5; perhaps D is TRBD1 or TRBD2 (6 bases each). The J call may be in error: the DNA end matches TRBJ2-7 better. Germline CDR1 reads LGHNA; CDR2 reads YNFKEQ. The CDR3 runs to 17 residues. The CDR3 sequence: CASSGTKVADSYYEQYF. The CDR3 DNA sequence: TGTGCCAGCAGCGGCACTAAGGTAGCGGACAGCTACTACGAGCAGTACTTC.

The V gene is TRBV11-2, the J gene TRBJ1-3; 8 positions match TRBD1. Germline CDR1 and CDR2: SGHAT and FQNNGV. J was trimmed by 0 bases and V by 1 base; bases with no gene match: 5. This CDR3 region has 17 residues. Here the CDR3 DNA reads TGTGCCAGCAGCTTAGGGACAGGGACTTACTCTGGAAACACCATATATTTT. This sequence encodes CASSLGTGTYSGNTIYF.

The chain links TRBV20-1 to TRBJ1-2; no clear D. The V end lost 2 bases, the J end lost 6 bases, and 7 bases lay between the germline ends. Germline-derived CDR1 and CDR2 are DFQATT and SNEGSKA (reference sequence). The CDR3 runs to 11 residues. In DNA form, the CDR3 reads TGCAGTGCTAGAACCCCGGATGGCTACACCTTC. This encodes CSARTPDGYTF.

This clone was observed once. This chain joins TRBV4-2 and TRBJ1-6; 7 positions match TRBD1. The CDR3 length is 16 residues. Trimming took 2 bases from V and 6 from J; bases not matched to a gene: 7. Germline-derived CDR1 and CDR2 are LGHNA and YNFKEQ. CDR3 sequence: CASSQLGQEINSPLHF. The DNA of the CDR3 is TGTGCCAGCAGCCAACTCGGACAGGAGATTAATTCACCCCTCCACTTT.

The rearrangement joins TRBV5-6 to TRBJ1-5; D is undetermined. In germline, CDR1 is SGHDT, CDR2 YYEEEE. Trimming shortened V by 2 bases and J by 6 bases, and 12 bases separated the two germline ends. The CDR3 contains 14 residues. The CDR3: CASSFGLGPQPQHF. In nucleotides, the CDR3 is TGTGCCAGCAGCTTTGGTTTAGGCCCTCAGCCCCAGCATTTT.

The chain couples TRBV5-6 to TRBJ2-7; either TRBD1 or TRBD2 may fit D (5 bases each). The V end lost 2 bases, the J end lost 5 bases, and 14 bases lay between the germline ends. This CDR3 region has 14 residues. The germline V gene encodes CDR1 SGHDT and CDR2 YYEEEE. This CDR3 reads CASSFGASSHEQYF. The CDR3 nucleotides are TGTGCCAGCAGCTTCGGGGCCTCATCCCACGAGCAGTACTTC.

V gene TRBV4-3 combines with J gene TRBJ1-6, with D possibly matching TRBD1 (5 bases). The CDR3 contains 19 residues. Trimming removed 0 bases from V and 0 bases from J, with 15 bases in between. Germline V gene sequence: CDR1 LGHNA, CDR2 YSLEER. The CDR3 is CASSQEAGTVSSYNSPLHF. Here the CDR3 DNA reads TGCGCCAGCAGCCAAGAGGCCGGGACGGTGAGCTCCTATAATTCACCCCTCCACTTT.

This sequence joins TRBV12-5 and TRBJ1-1; no definite D call. CDR1 and CDR2 (germline): LGHNT, FRNRAP. V was pared by 7 bases and J by 3 bases, with 12 bases between. This CDR3 contains 13 residues. CDR3 sequence (DNA): TGTGCTAGTGCCACACCCTGGTACACTGAAGCTTTCTTT. Translating it yields CASATPWYTEAFF.

The chain combines TRBV5-4 with TRBJ2-1, with TRBD1 matching 10 bases. The CDR3 has 19 amino acids. From germline, CDR1 is SGHNT and CDR2 YYREEE (reference sequence). V gave up 4 bases and J gave up 5 bases; unmatched junction bases: 18. Here the CDR3 reads CASSMPGTGAGSEDNEQFF. The CDR3 DNA sequence: TGTGCCAGCAGCATGCCCGGGACAGGGGCTGGTAGCGAGGACAATGAGCAGTTCTTC.

J is TRBJ2-1 and V is TRBV11-2; D is undetermined. The V end lost 3 bases, the J end lost 5 bases, and 5 bases lay between the germline ends. The germline CDR1 and CDR2 sequences are SGHAT and FQNNGV. This CDR3 has 12 amino acids. CDR3 DNA sequence: TGTGCCAGCAGCTTTCCGGACAATGAGCAGTTCTTC. Its translation: CASSFPDNEQFF.

J is TRBJ1-2 and V is TRBV27; D is undetermined. Trimming pared 4 bases from V and 6 bases from J, leaving 15 bases between. In germline, CDR1 is MNHEY, CDR2 SMNVEV (reference sequence). The CDR3 covers 14 residues. The CDR3 loop is CASSSRRGWDGYTF. The CDR3 nucleotides read TGTGCCAGCAGTTCCAGACGCGGCTGGGATGGCTACACCTTC.

The CDR3 loop reads CASSLLLAGGRNEQFF. The DNA of the CDR3 is TGTGCCAGCAGTTTATTGCTGGCAGGGGGTCGCAATGAGCAGTTCTTC. The chain uses TRBV27 and TRBJ2-1; TRBD1 agrees at 7 bases. CDR1 is MNHEY, CDR2 SMNVEV, per germline (reference sequence). Trimming took 1 base from V and 6 from J; bases not matched to a gene: 9. This CDR3 comprises 16 residues.

This chain links TRBV19 with TRBJ1-1; weak D call: TRBD1 (5 bases). Germline CDR1 is LNHDA and CDR2 is SQIVND (reference sequence). V lost 7 bases to trimming and J lost 5 bases, with 17 bases between them. The CDR3 is 14 amino acids. CDR3 region: CASIVGGSMTEAFF. The DNA for the CDR3 is TGTGCCAGTATAGTGGGGGGTAGTATGACTGAAGCTTTCTTT.

The chain employs TRBV5-7 and TRBJ1-2, with 9 bases lining up with TRBD1. TRBV5-7 is designated an ORF whose function remains uncertain. The CDR3 consists of 15 residues. J gave up 4 bases and V 4 bases, and 8 bases lay outside the gene matches. CDR3 sequence (DNA): TGTGCCAGCAGCGACGGGACAGGGCCCACCTATGGCTACACCTTC. Translation: CASSDGTGPTYGYTF.

This clone was picked up one time. This sequence joins TRBV5-6 and TRBJ2-7, with D possibly being TRBD1 (5 bases). The V gene's germline CDR1 is SGHDT and CDR2 YYEEEE. The CDR3 covers 15 residues. V was shortened by 2 bases and J by 2 bases, with 14 bases between the two germline ends. CDR3 nucleotides: TGTGCCAGCAGCTTTGAAGGGGTCCTACCCTACGAGCAGTACTTC. Translation gives CASSFEGVLPYEQYF.

The V call is TRBV9, the J call TRBJ2-3, with D perhaps matching TRBD1 or TRBD2 (6 bases each). The CDR3 contains 16 residues. Trimming took 4 bases from V and 4 from J, leaving 19 bases between them. Germline lookup yields CDR1 SGDLS and CDR2 YYNGEE. In nucleotides, the CDR3 is TGTGCCAGCAGCCTAACCGGGGGCGGGGACCCAGATACGCAGTATTTT. Its protein is CASSLTGGGDPDTQYF.

This sequence joins TRBV7-3 and TRBJ1-1; a weak D match, TRBD1 (5 bases). Trimming removed 3 bases from V and 1 base from J, with 9 bases in between. The germline CDR1 and CDR2 sequences are SGHTA and FQGTGA. There are 14 residues in the CDR3. In nucleotides, the CDR3 is TGTGCCAGCAGCTTGGTAGGGGAGAACACTGAAGCTTTCTTT. As protein: CASSLVGENTEAFF.

V is TRBV4-2 and J is TRBJ2-3; D may be TRBD1 or TRBD2 (5 bases each). The CDR3 length is 17 residues. V was shortened by 0 bases and J by 2 bases, with 15 bases between the two germline ends. Germline assignment: CDR1 LGHNA and CDR2 YNFKEQ. The CDR3 spells CASSQDHAGRLTDTQYF. The CDR3 DNA reads TGTGCCAGCAGCCAAGATCATGCAGGGAGACTCACAGATACGCAGTATTTT.

The rearrangement uses TRBV7-3 and TRBJ2-7, with 8 bases that match TRBD2. The V gene's germline CDR1 is SGHTA and CDR2 FQGTGA. The length of the CDR3 is 15 residues. Losses at the gene ends were 0 bases for V and 2 bases for J; bases not matched to a gene: 3. The CDR3 nucleotides read TGTGCCAGCAGCTTAACAGGCGGGGGGACCTACGAGCAGTACTTC. This translates into CASSLTGGGTYEQYF.

With regard to this clone: Other DNA sequences in this specimen translate into the identical CDR3. The chain joins TRBV27 to TRBJ1-1; D uncertain. The CDR3 is 11 amino acids. The germline V and J ends were trimmed by 3 bases and 4 bases, with 3 bases remaining between them. Germline CDR1 and CDR2: MNHEY and SMNVEV (reference sequence). Written as DNA, the CDR3 is TGTGCCAGCAGTTTCGGCACTGAAGCTTTCTTT. Protein product: CASSFGTEAFF.

The CDR3 loop is CASSFSDRGTGELFF. CDR3 nucleotide sequence: TGTGCCAGCAGCTTCTCGGACAGAGGGACCGGGGAGCTGTTTTTT. The V and J genes are TRBV7-7 and TRBJ2-2, with D perhaps TRBD1 (6 bases). CDR1 is SSHAT and CDR2 is FNYEAQ in the germline V gene (reference sequence). Trimming left V 3 bases short and J 5 bases short, with 13 bases between. This CDR3 spans 15 amino acids.

The chain is built from TRBV11-2 and TRBJ2-5, with 11 nucleotides matching TRBD2. The closer fit of TRBJ2-7 to the DNA end suggests the J call may be wrong. The V gene's germline CDR1 is SGHAT and CDR2 FQNNGV. The CDR3 contains 17 residues. CDR3 nucleotides: TGTGCCAGCAGCTTAGAGCACACTAGCGGGGGTTTCTACGAGCAGTACTTC. It encodes CASSLEHTSGGFYEQYF.

The chain couples TRBV5-1 to TRBJ1-1; 7 nucleotides align to TRBD1. With 4 bases clipped from V and 4 bases from J, the junction kept 10 bases outside the gene matches. Per the germline V gene, CDR1 is SGHRS and CDR2 is YFSETQ. The CDR3 consists of 15 residues. CDR3 DNA: TGCGCCAGCAGCCCATCGTCGGGGACAGTCACTGAAGCTTTCTTT. This codes for CASSPSSGTVTEAFF.

The chain uses TRBV2 and TRBJ2-1, with D possibly being TRBD2 (6 bases). V was clipped by 8 bases and J by 5 bases, with 16 bases between them. Germline V gene lookup returns CDR1 SNHLY and CDR2 FYNNEI. The CDR3 covers 14 residues. The CDR3 here is CASAESGLDNEQFF. CDR3 DNA: TGTGCCAGCGCGGAAAGCGGGTTAGACAATGAGCAGTTCTTC.

V usage is TRBV27 and J usage is TRBJ2-3; 10 bases map to TRBD2. J was trimmed by 1 base and V by 4 bases; bases with no gene match: 2. Germline CDR1 MNHEY, CDR2 SMNVEV (reference sequence). The length of the CDR3 is 15 residues. CDR3 coding DNA: TGTGCCAGCAGTTCAGGGACTAGCGGCACAGATACGCAGTATTTT. It is translated as CASSSGTSGTDTQYF.

The chain uses TRBV27 and TRBJ1-1, with D unclear. V lost 6 bases and J 4 bases, leaving 15 bases between the germline ends. The CDR3 is 14 residues long. Germline CDR1 reads MNHEY; CDR2 reads SMNVEV (reference sequence). The CDR3 DNA follows: TGTGCCAGCAGGGAGGTCTTGGCGCCCACTGAAGCTTTCTTT. Amino acids: CASREVLAPTEAFF.

The rearrangement joins TRBV5-1 to TRBJ2-5, with 11 positions matching TRBD2. V lost 0 bases, J lost 2 bases, and 6 bases stayed unmatched. The germline V gene has CDR1 SGHRS and CDR2 YFSETQ. The CDR3 sequence is 17 residues long. Written as DNA, the CDR3 is TGCGCCAGCAGCTTGGGAGGGGGACTAGCGGAACAAGAGACCCAGTACTTC. Encoded protein: CASSLGGGLAEQETQYF.

The chain is built from TRBV7-9 and TRBJ2-7; TRBD1 matches at 10 bases. J gave up 5 bases and V 5 bases, and 9 bases lay outside the gene matches. The length of the CDR3 is 15 residues. The V gene's germline CDR1 is SEHNR and CDR2 FQNEAQ (reference sequence). The DNA of the CDR3 is TGTGCCAGCAGCGCCGTGACAGGGGGCCTAGACGAGCAGTACTTC. Residues: CASSAVTGGLDEQYF.